The T cell receptor (beta chain) described here comes from a study of T cell responses to AZD1222 COVID-19 vaccine. The wider study: Analyses pooled second doses at about 4 or about 12 weeks. Regarding the study as a whole: Only 6 or 7 AZD1222 recipients tested seropositive at baseline. Targeting of unmutated variant regions was reportedly seen in nearly half of spike-specific TCRs.

With regard to this clone: Its antigen is not identified.

The V gene's germline CDR1 is SNHLY and CDR2 FYNNEI. V was clipped by 4 bases and J by 0 bases, with 3 bases between them. This CDR3 has 12 residues. This table comes from immunoSEQ multiplex PCR, and its TCRdb copy is limited to in-frame clones, with some not included. The repertoire includes 90,000 to 120,000 clones, around 89% of them detected once, and roughly 7% sits in the top ten. The sequences come from peripheral blood, collected on day 0 of AZD1222 vaccination. This TCR was sampled from an adult in good health. J is TRBJ1-2 and V is TRBV2; D unclear. The CDR3 DNA sequence: TGTGCCAGCAGTGGAGCTAACTATGGCTACACCTTC. It codes for CASSGANYGYTF.